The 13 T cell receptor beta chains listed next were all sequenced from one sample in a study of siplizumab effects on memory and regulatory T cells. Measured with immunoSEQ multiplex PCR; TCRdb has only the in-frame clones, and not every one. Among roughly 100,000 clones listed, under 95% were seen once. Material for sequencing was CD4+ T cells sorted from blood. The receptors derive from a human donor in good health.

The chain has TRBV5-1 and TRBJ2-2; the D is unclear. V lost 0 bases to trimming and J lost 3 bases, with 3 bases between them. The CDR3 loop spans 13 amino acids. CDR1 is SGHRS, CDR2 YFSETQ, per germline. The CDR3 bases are TGCGCCAGCAGCTTGGAGGACACCGGGGAGCTGTTTTTT. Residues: CASSLEDTGELFF.

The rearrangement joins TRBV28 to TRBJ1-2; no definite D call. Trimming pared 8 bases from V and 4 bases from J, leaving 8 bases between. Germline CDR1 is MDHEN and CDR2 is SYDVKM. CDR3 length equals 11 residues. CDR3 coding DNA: TGTGCCAGCGGACGTGTCTATGGCTACACCTTC. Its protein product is CASGRVYGYTF.

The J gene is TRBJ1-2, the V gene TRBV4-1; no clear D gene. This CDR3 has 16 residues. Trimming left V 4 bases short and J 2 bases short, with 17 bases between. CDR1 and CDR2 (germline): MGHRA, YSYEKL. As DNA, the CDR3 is TGCGCCAGCAGCCCGACCCCGGCGACAAAAAACTATGGCTACACCTTC. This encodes CASSPTPATKNYGYTF.

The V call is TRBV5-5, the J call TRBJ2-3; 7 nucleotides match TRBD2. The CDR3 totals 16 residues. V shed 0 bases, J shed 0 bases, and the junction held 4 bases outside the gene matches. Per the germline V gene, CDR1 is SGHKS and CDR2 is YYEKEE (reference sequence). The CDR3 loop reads CASSLGLAESTDTQYF. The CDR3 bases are TGTGCCAGCAGCTTGGGTCTAGCGGAAAGCACAGATACGCAGTATTTT.

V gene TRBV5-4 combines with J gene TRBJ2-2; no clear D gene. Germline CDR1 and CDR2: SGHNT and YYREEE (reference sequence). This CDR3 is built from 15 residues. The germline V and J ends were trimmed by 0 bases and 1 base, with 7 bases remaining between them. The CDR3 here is CASSLGQKNTGELFF. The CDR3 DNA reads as TGTGCCAGCAGCTTGGGGCAGAAGAACACCGGGGAGCTGTTTTTT.

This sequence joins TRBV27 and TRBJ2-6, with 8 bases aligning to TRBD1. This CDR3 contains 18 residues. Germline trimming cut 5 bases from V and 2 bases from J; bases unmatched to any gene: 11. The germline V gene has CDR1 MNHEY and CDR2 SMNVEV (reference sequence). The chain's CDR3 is CASSHTLGQGAGANVLTF. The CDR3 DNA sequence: TGTGCCAGCAGTCATACCCTCGGACAGGGCGCTGGGGCCAACGTCCTGACTTTC.

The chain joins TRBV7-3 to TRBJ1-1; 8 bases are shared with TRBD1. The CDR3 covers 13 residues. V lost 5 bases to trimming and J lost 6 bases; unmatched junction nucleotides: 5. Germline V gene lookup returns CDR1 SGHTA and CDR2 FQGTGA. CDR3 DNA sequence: TGTGCCAGCAGCACGGACAGGGAGGCTGAAGCTTTCTTT. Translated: CASSTDREAEAFF.

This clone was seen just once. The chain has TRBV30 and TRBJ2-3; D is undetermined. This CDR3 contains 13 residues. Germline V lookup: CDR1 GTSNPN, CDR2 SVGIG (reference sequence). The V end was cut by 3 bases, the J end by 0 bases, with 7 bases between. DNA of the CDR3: TGTGCCTGGAGGAGACTCAGCACAGATACGCAGTATTTT. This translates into CAWRRLSTDTQYF.

The CDR3 spells CASSPKAGLSYEQYF. DNA of the CDR3: TGTGCCAGCAGCCCTAAAGCGGGGCTCTCCTACGAGCAGTACTTC. The chain carries TRBV6-9 and TRBJ2-7; 7 bases fit TRBD2. The CDR3 runs to 15 residues. Trimming cost V 6 bases and J 0 bases; bases outside gene matches: 8. CDR1 and CDR2 from the germline V gene are MNHGY and SVAAGI.

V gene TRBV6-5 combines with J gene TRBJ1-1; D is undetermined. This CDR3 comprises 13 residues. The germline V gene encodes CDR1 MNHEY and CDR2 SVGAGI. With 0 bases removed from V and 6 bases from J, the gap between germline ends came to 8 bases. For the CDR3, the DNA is TGTGCCAGCAGTTACTCGGGGTGGGCTGAAGCTTTCTTT. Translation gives CASSYSGWAEAFF.

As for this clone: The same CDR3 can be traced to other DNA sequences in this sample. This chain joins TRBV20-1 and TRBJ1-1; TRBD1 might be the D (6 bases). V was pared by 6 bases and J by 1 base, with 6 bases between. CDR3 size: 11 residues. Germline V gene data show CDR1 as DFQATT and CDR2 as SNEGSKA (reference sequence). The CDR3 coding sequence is TGCAGTGCCAGGGGGAACACTGAAGCTTTCTTT. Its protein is CSARGNTEAFF.

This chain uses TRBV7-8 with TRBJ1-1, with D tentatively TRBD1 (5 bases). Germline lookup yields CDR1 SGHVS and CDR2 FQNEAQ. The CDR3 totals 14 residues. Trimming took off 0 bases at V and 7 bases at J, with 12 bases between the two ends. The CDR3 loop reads CASSLARRAGEAFF. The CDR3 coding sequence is TGTGCCAGCAGCTTAGCCCGCAGGGCTGGTGAAGCTTTCTTT.

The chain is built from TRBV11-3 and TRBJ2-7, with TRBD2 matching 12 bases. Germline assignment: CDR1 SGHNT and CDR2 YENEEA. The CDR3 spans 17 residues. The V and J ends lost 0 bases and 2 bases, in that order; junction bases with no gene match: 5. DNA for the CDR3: TGTGCCAGCAGCTTAGATCGGGCTAGCGGGAGGGCCTACGAGCAGTACTTC. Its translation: CASSLDRASGRAYEQYF. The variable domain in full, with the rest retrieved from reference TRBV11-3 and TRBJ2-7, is EAGVVQSPRYKIIEKKQPVAFWCNPISGHNTLYWYLQNLGQGPELLIRYENEEAVDDSQLPKDRFSAERLKGVDSTLKIQPAELGDSAVYLCASSLDRASGRAYEQYFGPGTRLTVT.